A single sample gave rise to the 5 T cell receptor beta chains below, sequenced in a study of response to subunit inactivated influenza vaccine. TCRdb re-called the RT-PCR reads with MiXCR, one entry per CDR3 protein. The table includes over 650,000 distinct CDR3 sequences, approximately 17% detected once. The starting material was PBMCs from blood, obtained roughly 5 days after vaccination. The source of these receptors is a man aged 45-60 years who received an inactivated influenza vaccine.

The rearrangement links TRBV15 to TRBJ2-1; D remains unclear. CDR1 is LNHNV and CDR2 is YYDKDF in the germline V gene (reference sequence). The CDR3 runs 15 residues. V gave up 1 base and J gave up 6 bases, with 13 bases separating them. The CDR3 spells CATSRGRIARNEQFF. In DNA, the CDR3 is TGTGCCACCAGCAGAGGACGGATCGCCCGCAATGAGCAGTTCTTC.

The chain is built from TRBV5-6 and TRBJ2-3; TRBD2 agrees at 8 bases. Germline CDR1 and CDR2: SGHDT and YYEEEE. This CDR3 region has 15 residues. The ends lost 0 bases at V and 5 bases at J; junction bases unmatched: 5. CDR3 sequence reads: CASSLALAGGDTQYF. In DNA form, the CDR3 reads TGTGCCAGCAGCTTGGCCCTAGCGGGTGGAGATACGCAGTATTTT.

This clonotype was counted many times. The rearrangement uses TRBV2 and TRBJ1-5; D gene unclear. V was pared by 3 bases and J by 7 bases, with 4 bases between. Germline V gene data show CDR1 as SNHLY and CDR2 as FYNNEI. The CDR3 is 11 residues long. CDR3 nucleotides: TGTGCCAGCAGTGATGGGCAGCCCCAGCATTTT. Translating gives CASSDGQPQHF.

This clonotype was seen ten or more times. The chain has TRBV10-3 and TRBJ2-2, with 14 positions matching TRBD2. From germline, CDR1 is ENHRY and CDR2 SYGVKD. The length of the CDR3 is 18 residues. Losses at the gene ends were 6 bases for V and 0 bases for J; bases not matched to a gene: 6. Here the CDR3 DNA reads TGTGCCATCAGCCCCGGACTAGCGGGGGGCTCGAACACCGGGGAGCTGTTTTTT. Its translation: CAISPGLAGGSNTGELFF.

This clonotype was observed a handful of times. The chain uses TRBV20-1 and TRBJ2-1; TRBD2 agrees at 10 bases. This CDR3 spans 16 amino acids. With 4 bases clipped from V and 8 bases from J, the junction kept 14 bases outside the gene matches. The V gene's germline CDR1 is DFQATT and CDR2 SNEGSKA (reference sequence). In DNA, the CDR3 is TGCAGTGCTAAGGCTAGCGGGAGCCAATATAGGCATGAGCAGTTCTTC. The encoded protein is CSAKASGSQYRHEQFF.